Below are 32 T cell receptor beta chains sequenced from a single sample in a study of T cells after yellow fever vaccination. TCRdb ran MiXCR on the 5' RACE reads and lists one entry per CDR3 protein. Among 450,000 to 600,000 distinct CDR3 sequences, about a sixth were seen once, and the ten largest hold roughly 17%. The specimen comprised PBMCs, sampled 4 to 5 days after the first yellow fever vaccination. The receptors stem from a man between 18 and 29 years old who received the YFV17D yellow fever vaccine.

This clonotype was found many times. V usage is TRBV6-5 and J usage is TRBJ2-7, with D perhaps given as TRBD1 or TRBD2 (6 bases each). The V end was cut by 2 bases, the J end by 7 bases, with 18 bases between. Germline CDR1 MNHEY, CDR2 SVGAGI. The CDR3 runs 15 residues. CDR3 amino acids: CASSYGAGGTGEQYF. The DNA of the CDR3 is TGTGCCAGCAGTTACGGGGCCGGGGGTACAGGGGAGCAGTACTTC.

The chain recombines TRBV4-2 with TRBJ1-2, with D uncertain. The CDR3 is made up of 16 amino acids. In germline, CDR1 is LGHNA, CDR2 YNFKEQ. The V end was cut by 3 bases, the J end by 8 bases, with 22 bases between. The CDR3 is CASSQGSTPHSYGYTF. CDR3 DNA: TGTGCCAGCAGCCAGGGGTCGACTCCGCATTCTTACGGCTACACCTTC.

V and J are TRBV19 and TRBJ2-1; D possibly corresponds to TRBD2 (5 bases). Looked up from germline, CDR1 is LNHDA and CDR2 is SQIVND (reference sequence). This CDR3 is built from 12 residues. Trimming removed 7 bases at V and 8 bases at J, with 12 bases between. The CDR3 loop reads CASTKDWDEQFF. CDR3 coding DNA: TGTGCCAGTACGAAGGACTGGGATGAGCAGTTCTTC.

V gene TRBV15 combines with J gene TRBJ1-5; D call uncertain. The CDR3 loop spans 16 amino acids. The germline V gene has CDR1 LNHNV and CDR2 YYDKDF (reference sequence). Trimming left V 0 bases short and J 7 bases short, with 16 bases between. CDR3 DNA: TGTGCCACCAGCAGAGATCACGGCTCACCGGGCCAGCCCCAGCATTTT. This translates into CATSRDHGSPGQPQHF.

This clonotype was seen once. The V gene is TRBV5-4, the J gene TRBJ2-3; D gene uncertain. Germline V gene data show CDR1 as SGHNT and CDR2 as YYREEE (reference sequence). Trimming took 1 base from V and 12 from J, leaving 9 bases between them. This CDR3 region has 11 residues. CDR3 nucleotide sequence: TGTGCCAGCAGCTTGATGGGTTCCCAGTATTTT. Translation: CASSLMGSQYF.

The rearrangement joins TRBV2 to TRBJ2-1; perhaps D is TRBD1 or TRBD2 (5 bases each). V was cut by 0 bases and J by 10 bases, with 16 bases left in between. Germline V lookup: CDR1 SNHLY, CDR2 FYNNEI. This CDR3 is 15 amino acids long. This CDR3 is CASSEAPRGGDEQFF. CDR3 nucleotides: TGTGCCAGCAGTGAAGCGCCCCGGGGTGGGGACGAGCAGTTCTTC.

This clonotype turned up a few times. The rearrangement joins TRBV7-2 to TRBJ2-5; D possibly corresponds to TRBD1 (5 bases). CDR1 and CDR2 from the germline V gene are SGHTA and FQGNSA. The CDR3 totals 16 residues. The V and J ends lost 3 bases and 2 bases respectively, with 16 bases between them. In nucleotides, the CDR3 is TGTGCCAGCAGCTTTGGGAACAGGCTTCCTCAAGAGACCCAGTACTTC. Translated, it gives CASSFGNRLPQETQYF.

The rearrangement joins TRBV7-2 to TRBJ2-1; TRBD2 agrees at 12 bases. J lost 2 bases, V lost 5 bases, and 7 bases had no gene match. CDR3 length: 17 residues. CDR1 is SGHTA and CDR2 is FQGNSA in the germline V gene. CDR3 amino acids: CASSKLAGGGTYNEQFF. DNA for the CDR3: TGTGCCAGCAGCAAACTAGCGGGGGGTGGGACCTACAATGAGCAGTTCTTC.

The chain recombines TRBV7-9 with TRBJ1-3; 8 bases are a match to TRBD1. CDR3 size: 15 residues. Germline CDR1 is SEHNR and CDR2 is FQNEAQ (reference sequence). V lost 0 bases and J lost 4; bases outside the gene matches: 2. The DNA for the CDR3 is TGTGCCAGCAGCTTAGCCAGGGGGCGAGGAAACACCATATATTTT. Protein sequence: CASSLARGRGNTIYF.

This clonotype was seen only a few times. This chain uses TRBV7-2 with TRBJ2-7; D unresolved. The CDR3 is made up of 14 amino acids. V was shortened by 5 bases and J by 0 bases, with 11 bases between the two germline ends. Germline-derived CDR1 and CDR2 are SGHTA and FQGNSA. The CDR3: CASSKEQSSYEQYF. The CDR3 nucleotides are TGTGCCAGCAGCAAGGAACAGAGCTCCTACGAGCAGTACTTC.

The chain joins TRBV30 to TRBJ1-2, with D uncertain. The CDR3 spans 16 residues. With 3 bases removed from V and 1 base from J, the gap between germline ends came to 18 bases. Germline loops: CDR1 GTSNPN, CDR2 SVGIG (reference sequence). The CDR3 DNA sequence: TGTGCCTGGAGCTCTGGAGGAATCTACATTAACTATGGCTACACCTTC. It specifies CAWSSGGIYINYGYTF. Full variable domain (missing parts from reference TRBV30 and TRBJ1-2): SQTIHQWPATLVQPVGSPLSLECTVEGTSNPNLYWYRQAAGRGLQLLFYSVGIGQISSEVPQNLSASRPQDRQFILSSKKLLLSDSGFYLCAWSSGGIYINYGYTFGSGTRLTVV.

This chain uses TRBV12-3 or TRBV12-4 with TRBJ1-4; no firm D call. The CDR3 sequence is 14 residues long. V gave up 3 bases and J gave up 8 bases, with 13 bases separating them. CDR3 nucleotide sequence: TGTGCCAGCAGTTTCAATTATGGCTACGAAAAACTGTTTTTT. It yields the protein CASSFNYGYEKLFF.

Many counts were recorded for this clonotype. J is TRBJ1-1 and V is TRBV12-3 or TRBV12-4; no clear D. Trimming removed 2 bases at V and 1 base at J, with 11 bases between. The CDR3 covers 15 residues. The CDR3 nucleotides read TGTGCCAGCAGTTTACGGGTAGGCGCGAACACTGAAGCTTTCTTT. Residues: CASSLRVGANTEAFF.

In nucleotides, the CDR3 is TGTGCCAGCAGTCCGACAGGCCAACGAAACTATGGCTACACCTTC. It encodes CASSPTGQRNYGYTF. This sequence joins TRBV27 and TRBJ1-2; D is possibly TRBD1 (6 bases). The length of the CDR3 is 15 residues. Trimming cost V 5 bases and J 2 bases, with 15 bases left between them. Looked up from germline, CDR1 is MNHEY and CDR2 is SMNVEV (reference sequence).

V gene TRBV6-2 or TRBV6-3 combines with J gene TRBJ1-1, with 7 bases identical to TRBD1. The V gene's germline CDR1 is MNHEY and CDR2 SVGEGT. The CDR3 runs to 14 residues. Trimming removed 5 bases from V and 2 bases from J; junction bases left unmatched: 5. The chain's CDR3 is CASSAQGINTEAFF. CDR3 bases: TGTGCCAGCAGTGCACAGGGGATAAACACTGAAGCTTTCTTT.

The CDR3 region has the DNA TGTGCCAGCAGCCACGGGTGGGATCAGCCCCAGCATTTT. Translation: CASSHGWDQPQHF. The gene calls are TRBV7-2 and TRBJ1-5; no reliable D call. The CDR3 is 13 residues long. V gave up 5 bases and J gave up 5 bases, with 10 bases separating them. Per the germline V gene, CDR1 is SGHTA and CDR2 is FQGNSA.

This clonotype was counted between two and nine times. The genes are TRBV12-3 or TRBV12-4 and TRBJ2-7; D is unclear. V was cut by 4 bases and J by 3 bases, with 7 bases left in between. This CDR3 region has 12 residues. CDR3 sequence (DNA): TGTGCCAGCAGTTATACTCTCTACGAGCAGTACGTC. As protein: CASSYTLYEQYV.

This clonotype was seen more than once but under ten times. CDR3 in DNA: TGTGCCAGCAGCTTTTCCCTACCACCTTACGAGCAGTACGTC. Translation: CASSFSLPPYEQYV. V is TRBV7-9 and J is TRBJ2-7; D is unresolved. CDR3 length equals 14 residues. Germline V CDR1 and CDR2: SEHNR, FQNEAQ (reference sequence). V was shortened by 3 bases and J by 4 bases, with 13 bases between the two germline ends.

The chain has TRBV14 and TRBJ2-5; TRBD2 matches 8 bases. The CDR3 has 14 amino acids. The germline V gene encodes CDR1 SGHDN and CDR2 FVKESK. Trimming removed 2 bases from V and 5 bases from J; junction bases left unmatched: 4. The chain's CDR3 is CASSQRGGHETQYF. CDR3 nucleotides: TGTGCCAGCAGCCAACGGGGGGGCCATGAGACCCAGTACTTC.

The chain joins TRBV20-1 to TRBJ2-5, with 8 bases fitting TRBD2. The CDR3 contains 13 residues. CDR1 and CDR2 from the germline V gene are DFQATT and SNEGSKA (reference sequence). V lost 1 base, J lost 6 bases, and 4 bases stayed unmatched. In DNA, the CDR3 is TGCAGTGCTAGAGCAGCGGGGGCCAAGACCCAGTACTTC. This translates into CSARAAGAKTQYF.

This clonotype was detected a few times. V gene TRBV28 combines with J gene TRBJ1-5; no reliable D call. CDR1 MDHEN and CDR2 SYDVKM come from the germline V gene. Between the trimmed V and J ends, which lost 6 bases and 4 bases, there was a span of 16 bases. The CDR3 contains 15 residues. CDR3 coding DNA: TGTGCCAGCAGCCGGGCCGGACGAGTTAATCAGCCCCAGCATTTT. It translates to CASSRAGRVNQPQHF.

This clonotype has only a few counts. The V gene is TRBV6-2 or TRBV6-3, the J gene TRBJ2-2; D remains ambiguous. The CDR3 runs 15 residues. Germline CDR1 and CDR2: MNHEY and SVGEGT. V was clipped by 3 bases and J by 0 bases, with 8 bases between them. The CDR3 coding sequence is TGTGCCAGCAGTTATGGGTCCACGAACACCGGGGAGCTGTTTTTT. This gives the protein CASSYGSTNTGELFF.

There are a few counts of this clonotype. The chain links TRBV20-1 to TRBJ2-1; 13 bases are a match to TRBD2. Germline lookup yields CDR1 DFQATT and CDR2 SNEGSKA (reference sequence). The CDR3 extends over 14 amino acids. The J segment lost 5 bases and the V segment lost 5 bases, leaving 3 bases of the junction unmatched. The CDR3 here is CSASLAGGHNEQFF. The CDR3 bases are TGCAGTGCTTCACTAGCGGGGGGGCACAATGAGCAGTTCTTC.

The chain has TRBV2 and TRBJ2-5; no reliable D call. CDR3 length: 14 amino acids. CDR1 SNHLY and CDR2 FYNNEI come from the germline V gene. V lost 4 bases, J lost 5 bases, and 14 bases lay in between. CDR3 in DNA: TGTGCCAGCAGTGCCACACCAAATCAGGAGACCCAGTACTTC. The encoded protein is CASSATPNQETQYF.

In DNA form, the CDR3 reads TGTGCCAGCAGCCAGGAAGGGGGACGCCTCAATCAGCCCCAGCATTTT. As protein: CASSQEGGRLNQPQHF. The rearrangement joins TRBV4-2 to TRBJ1-5; D perhaps matches TRBD1 (6 bases). Germline lookup yields CDR1 LGHNA and CDR2 YNFKEQ. The CDR3 spans 16 residues. V shed 3 bases and J shed 3 bases, with 15 bases lying between them.

The genes are TRBV29-1 and TRBJ2-2, with D possibly matching TRBD2 (5 bases). V was trimmed by 4 bases and J by 1 base, leaving 10 bases between them. The CDR3 consists of 14 residues. CDR1 is SQVTM and CDR2 is ANQGSEA in the germline V gene. CDR3 in amino acids: CSVVGSGNTGELFF. CDR3 bases: TGCAGCGTTGTGGGCAGCGGGAACACCGGGGAGCTGTTTTTT.

This clonotype was observed a handful of times. This chain connects TRBV6-4 to TRBJ2-2; the D gene is possibly TRBD1 (5 bases). Deletions cut 8 bases from V and 11 bases from J, with 18 bases between. From germline, CDR1 is MRHNA and CDR2 SNTAGT. The CDR3 length is 13 residues. The CDR3 bases are TGTGCCAGCGGCCACTCAGGGTCATCAGAGCTGTTTTTT. This gives the protein CASGHSGSSELFF.

The rearrangement links TRBV5-1 to TRBJ2-1; D is unclear. The CDR3 has 12 amino acids. The germline gives CDR1 SGHRS, CDR2 YFSETQ. V was pared by 3 bases and J by 8 bases, with 9 bases between. The CDR3: CASSSLNDEQFF. The CDR3 region has the DNA TGCGCCAGCAGCTCGCTTAACGATGAGCAGTTCTTC. The whole variable domain, filled in from reference TRBV5-1 and TRBJ2-1, reads KAGVTQTPRYLIKTRGQQVTLSCSPISGHRSVSWYQQTPGQGLQFLFEYFSETQRNKGNFPGRFSGRQFSNSRSEMNVSTLELGDSALYLCASSSLNDEQFFGPGTRLTVL.

The V gene is TRBV13, the J gene TRBJ2-1; 7 nucleotides agree with TRBD2. CDR1 is PRHDT and CDR2 is FYEKMQ in the germline V gene (reference sequence). The J segment lost 3 bases and the V segment lost 4 bases, leaving 12 bases of the junction unmatched. The CDR3 runs to 17 residues. The CDR3, as DNA: TGTGCCAGCAGCTACACCGACGGGGAGCGGGGCTACAATGAGCAGTTCTTC. Protein product: CASSYTDGERGYNEQFF.

The chain couples TRBV6-1 to TRBJ1-5; D not resolved. Germline-derived CDR1 and CDR2 are MNHNS and SASEGT. V dropped 6 bases and J dropped 3 bases, with 12 bases sitting between them. This CDR3 region has 14 residues. CDR3 residues: CASRRDNANQPQHF. CDR3 DNA sequence: TGTGCCAGCAGGAGAGACAATGCCAATCAGCCCCAGCATTTT.

V is TRBV6-5 and J is TRBJ1-5, with D hard to call. CDR1 MNHEY and CDR2 SVGAGI come from the germline V gene. Trimming took off 0 bases at V and 5 bases at J, with 11 bases between the two ends. This CDR3 is built from 15 residues. This CDR3 is CASSYSMPAHQPQHF. The DNA of the CDR3 is TGTGCCAGCAGTTACTCGATGCCAGCACATCAGCCCCAGCATTTT.

There are a few counts of this clonotype. The chain combines TRBV20-1 with TRBJ1-2, with D maybe TRBD1 (6 bases). This CDR3 is built from 16 residues. Trimming pared 3 bases from V and 0 bases from J, leaving 17 bases between. The germline V gene encodes CDR1 DFQATT and CDR2 SNEGSKA (reference sequence). The CDR3 sequence: CSARGGQPGANYGYTF. CDR3 coding DNA: TGCAGTGCTAGGGGGGGGCAACCCGGGGCTAACTATGGCTACACCTTC.